This T cell receptor beta chain was profiled in a study of T cells of healthy individuals. TCRdb redid the calling of the 5' RACE reads with MiXCR, one entry per CDR3 protein. The table records 35,000 to 45,000 distinct CDR3 sequences, approximately 5% of them present only once. In its sample, this clonotype was seen many times. CDR1 SGHVS and CDR2 FNYEAQ come from the germline V gene. The CDR3 is 16 residues long. V dropped 2 bases and J dropped 4 bases, with 16 bases sitting between them. The sequence derives from a human donor in good health. The chain links TRBV7-6 to TRBJ2-3; D tentatively fits TRBD1 or TRBD2 (6 bases each). CDR3 protein: CASSLRPGGQADTQYF. CDR3 DNA sequence: TGTGCCAGCAGCTTAAGGCCCGGGGGCCAGGCAGATACGCAGTATTTT.